What follows are 26 T cell receptor beta chains derived from one specimen sequenced in a study of T cells in Graves' hyperthyroidism and ophthalmopathy. Amplified regions were TCR beta CDR3 sequences from RNA transcripts. The HTBI primer set drove a first-round RT-PCR of the TCR CDR3. TCRdb independently ran MiXCR on the multiplex PCR reads; one entry per CDR3 protein. The sample lists hundreds of thousands of distinct CDR3 sequences, around 38% occurring once. The specimen sequenced was blood. The receptors were gathered from a man aged 18 to 30 with Graves' hyperthyroidism.

There are a few counts of this clonotype. The V and J genes are TRBV9 and TRBJ2-7; TRBD2 matches at 9 bases. V lost 0 bases to trimming and J lost 3 bases; unmatched junction nucleotides: 7. Germline CDR1 SGDLS, CDR2 YYNGEE. This CDR3 region has 16 residues. In DNA form, the CDR3 reads TGTGCCAGCAGCGTAGCTATCAGCGGGGGGATCTACGAGCAGTACTTC. Encoded protein: CASSVAISGGIYEQYF.

With respect to this clonotype: The junction departs from germline at one end; a sequencing error may be responsible. This chain uses TRBV9 with TRBJ2-7; 9 nucleotides line up with TRBD2. Per the germline V gene, CDR1 is SGDLS and CDR2 is YYNGEE. The CDR3 sequence is 15 residues long. In nucleotides, the CDR3 is TGTGCCTGCAGCGCCTGCACAGAACTAGCGGGCGAGCAGTACTTC. Protein product: CACSACTELAGEQYF.

The rearrangement links TRBV2 to TRBJ2-2, with 9 bases that match TRBD2. CDR3 length equals 19 residues. V gave up 6 bases and J gave up 3 bases; unmatched junction bases: 17. Looked up from germline, CDR1 is SNHLY and CDR2 is FYNNEI. In DNA, the CDR3 is TGTGCCAGCAGCCCTGAGGGAAGCGGGGGGTTTCGAGACACCGGGGAGCTGTTTTTT. Protein product: CASSPEGSGGFRDTGELFF.

The rearrangement uses TRBV20-1 and TRBJ2-7; 9 bases are shared with TRBD2. This CDR3 has 17 residues. The germline V gene has CDR1 DFQATT and CDR2 SNEGSKA (reference sequence). With V trimmed by 4 bases and J by 0 bases, 13 bases remained unmatched. This CDR3 is CSANGPSGIIDSYEQYF. The CDR3 bases are TGCAGTGCTAACGGGCCTAGCGGGATCATCGACTCCTACGAGCAGTACTTC.

This clonotype occurred many times. This rearrangement joins TRBV2 to TRBJ2-7; TRBD1 or TRBD2 may be the D gene (6 bases each). The CDR3 extends over 14 amino acids. The V end was cut by 4 bases, the J end by 0 bases, with 10 bases between. Per germline, CDR1 SNHLY and CDR2 FYNNEI. CDR3 loop: CASSAGGISYEQYF. DNA of the CDR3: TGTGCCAGCAGTGCCGGGGGCATCTCCTACGAGCAGTACTTC.

This rearrangement joins TRBV20-1 to TRBJ2-2; D call uncertain. Between the trimmed V and J ends, which lost 7 bases and 6 bases, there was a span of 15 bases. Germline V gene data show CDR1 as DFQATT and CDR2 as SNEGSKA (reference sequence). The CDR3 has 13 residues. This chain's CDR3 is CSVAPLLAGELFF. The CDR3 DNA reads TGCAGTGTGGCACCTCTCCTGGCCGGGGAGCTGTTTTTT.

This clonotype was counted a few times. The chain links TRBV20-1 to TRBJ2-7; no clear D. Between the trimmed V and J ends, which lost 1 base and 2 bases, there was a span of 12 bases. Germline V gives CDR1 DFQATT, CDR2 SNEGSKA (reference sequence). The CDR3 sequence is 14 residues long. The CDR3 sequence is CSARAVKGTYEQYF. The CDR3 DNA follows: TGCAGTGCTAGAGCCGTTAAGGGCACCTACGAGCAGTACTTC.

This chain uses TRBV7-9 with TRBJ2-5, with a weak D call TRBD1 (6 bases). The germline V and J ends were trimmed by 5 bases and 6 bases, with 16 bases remaining between them. This CDR3 is 14 amino acids long. Germline values: CDR1 SEHNR, CDR2 FQNEAQ (reference sequence). CDR3 nucleotides: TGTGCCAGCAGCCAACCGAGGGGGAGAAAGACCCAGTACTTC. This translates into CASSQPRGRKTQYF.

The chain combines TRBV10-3 with TRBJ2-2; 8 bases match TRBD1. J lost 6 bases, V lost 11 bases, and 5 bases had no gene match. The germline V gene has CDR1 ENHRY and CDR2 SYGVKD. This CDR3 is 12 amino acids long. CDR3 amino acids: CAVEQGAGELFF. CDR3 in DNA: TGTGCCGTAGAACAGGGGGCCGGGGAGCTGTTTTTT.

This clonotype appeared once. The genes are TRBV25-1 and TRBJ2-5; D call uncertain. The CDR3 length is 14 residues. The germline V and J ends were trimmed by 3 bases and 0 bases, with 8 bases remaining between them. Germline-derived CDR1 and CDR2 are MGHDK and SYGVNS. The CDR3 sequence is CASSEVVDQETQYF. The CDR3 DNA reads as TGTGCCAGCAGTGAGGTAGTCGACCAAGAGACCCAGTACTTC.

The table lists this clonotype with many counts. The rearrangement links TRBV2 to TRBJ1-2; TRBD1 might be the D (6 bases). Germline CDR1 and CDR2: SNHLY and FYNNEI. V lost 8 bases and J 8 bases, leaving 15 bases between the germline ends. The CDR3 runs to 12 residues. CDR3 sequence: CASLQGTGGYTF. The CDR3 DNA is TGTGCCAGCTTACAGGGTACTGGGGGCTACACCTTC. Combining the CDR3 with reference TRBV2 and TRBJ1-2 gives the whole variable domain EPEVTQTPSHQVTQMGQEVILRCVPISNHLYFYWYRQILGQKVEFLVSFYNNEISEKSEIFDDQFSVERPDGSNFTLKIRSTKLEDSAMYFCASLQGTGGYTFGSGTRLTVV.

The rearrangement uses TRBV19 and TRBJ1-2; the D gene is possibly TRBD1 (5 bases). Germline V gene lookup returns CDR1 LNHDA and CDR2 SQIVND (reference sequence). The CDR3 has 16 amino acids. Trimming pared 3 bases from V and 4 bases from J, leaving 18 bases between. The CDR3 coding sequence is TGTGCCAGTAGTATGGGACTAGCGGACCCGCCCTATGGCTACACCTTC. Encoded protein: CASSMGLADPPYGYTF.

The chain combines TRBV2 with TRBJ1-6; D is undetermined. CDR1 is SNHLY and CDR2 is FYNNEI in the germline V gene. The V end was cut by 0 bases, the J end by 10 bases, with 4 bases between. This CDR3 region has 12 residues. CDR3 in DNA: TGTGCCAGCAGTGAAGCGGGGTCACCCCTCCACTTT. It translates to CASSEAGSPLHF.

V usage is TRBV2 and J usage is TRBJ1-6; 7 bases match TRBD1. The V and J ends lost 6 bases and 8 bases, in that order; junction bases with no gene match: 10. Per the germline V gene, CDR1 is SNHLY and CDR2 is FYNNEI. The CDR3 extends over 15 amino acids. CDR3 in DNA: TGTGCCAGCAGCCGGAACGACAGGGTGGATTCACCCCTCCACTTT. Its protein product is CASSRNDRVDSPLHF.

Comment on this clonotype: This may arise from a read error, as a much more abundant clone is one base away. The V call is TRBV19, the J call TRBJ1-2; TRBD1 matches at 10 bases. The CDR3 spans 13 residues. Looked up from germline, CDR1 is LNHDA and CDR2 is SQIVND (reference sequence). CDR3 bases: TGTGCCAGTAGTACAGGGACAGGGGTTGGCCACACCTTC. It is translated as CASSTGTGVGHTF.

This clonotype was counted many times. This chain uses TRBV9 with TRBJ2-5; 9 bases agree with TRBD2. Germline CDR1 is SGDLS and CDR2 is YYNGEE. The CDR3 loop spans 15 amino acids. Unmatched junction bases numbered 4, after V lost 0 bases and J lost 4 bases. CDR3 loop: CASSVGLAAPETQYF. CDR3 sequence (DNA): TGTGCCAGCAGCGTAGGACTAGCGGCCCCAGAGACCCAGTACTTC.

To note about this clonotype: At one end the junction does not follow the germline gene, possibly because of a read error. V and J are TRBV10-3 and TRBJ2-5, with D possibly TRBD1 on 5 matching bases. CDR3 length equals 14 residues. CDR1 and CDR2 (germline): ENHRY, SYGVKD. CDR3 DNA: TGTGCCAGCAGTTACTCGACAGAGCAAGAGACCCAGTACTTC. This translates into CASSYSTEQETQYF.

As for this clonotype: This CDR3 fails to terminate in the conserved phenylalanine or tryptophan, so it likely reflects a read error. The limits of the CDR3 on the DNA are not certain, so only TCRdb's listed CDR3 is given. The CDR3 loop reads CASSVWTGD. The genes are TRBV6-1 and TRBJ1-2; the D call in the table, TRBD1, was not verified against the DNA. The CDR3 length equals 9 residues, ends included. The germline CDR1 and CDR2 sequences are MNHNS and SASEGT.

This clonotype appeared a few times. The chain couples TRBV20-1 to TRBJ2-7; 10 bases are shared with TRBD2. The V gene end was trimmed by 3 bases and the J gene end by 0 bases; junction bases not matched to a gene: 5. The germline gives CDR1 DFQATT, CDR2 SNEGSKA (reference sequence). The CDR3 has 15 residues. The CDR3 region is CSASPTSGPSYEQYF. The CDR3 bases are TGCAGTGCTAGCCCGACTAGCGGGCCCTCCTACGAGCAGTACTTC.

Note on this clonotype: Since a much larger clone is just one base distant, this may be a read error. J is TRBJ1-1 and V is TRBV7-2; D gene uncertain. The CDR3 consists of 14 residues. V gave up 4 bases and J gave up 6 bases, with 15 bases separating them. CDR1 and CDR2 (germline): SGHTA, FQGNSA. CDR3 coding DNA: TGTGCCAGCAGCTCAGTGGCCTTTGGGGCTGAAGCTTTCTTT. This codes for CASSSVAFGAEAFF.

The chain couples TRBV7-9 to TRBJ1-2, with a tentative D call TRBD1 (5 bases). The CDR3 length is 15 residues. CDR1 and CDR2 from the germline V gene are SEHNR and FQNEAQ (reference sequence). V was pared by 7 bases and J by 1 base, with 16 bases between. The CDR3 nucleotides are TGTGCCAGCACAACCATAAGGGGTCGTAACTATGGCTACACCTTC. Encoded protein: CASTTIRGRNYGYTF.

This clonotype was counted at least ten times. V gene TRBV20-1 combines with J gene TRBJ1-4; TRBD1 might be the D (6 bases). The CDR3 extends over 14 amino acids. Germline CDR1 and CDR2: DFQATT and SNEGSKA (reference sequence). V lost 4 bases to trimming and J lost 5 bases, with 14 bases between them. For the CDR3, the DNA is TGCAGTGCTACAGACCCACAGGGCAATGAAAAACTGTTTTTT. Its translation: CSATDPQGNEKLFF.

The rearrangement uses TRBV11-1 and TRBJ1-1, with D possibly matching TRBD1 (6 bases). The germline CDR1 and CDR2 sequences are SGHAT and FQDESV (reference sequence). With 5 bases removed from V and 3 bases from J, the gap between germline ends came to 16 bases. This CDR3 is built from 15 residues. CDR3 residues: CASSHKKGEHTEAFF. The CDR3 DNA reads TGTGCCAGCAGCCATAAAAAGGGGGAGCACACTGAAGCTTTCTTT.

The CDR3, as DNA: TGTGCCAGCAGTTTACTAGCGGGGGTTAAAGAGACCCAGTACTTC. Amino acids: CASSLLAGVKETQYF. The chain links TRBV6-5 to TRBJ2-5, with TRBD2 matching 11 bases. Germline CDR1 MNHEY, CDR2 SVGAGI. The J segment lost 3 bases and the V segment lost 4 bases, leaving 4 bases of the junction unmatched. The CDR3 sequence is 15 residues long.

V usage is TRBV29-1 and J usage is TRBJ1-1; D not resolved. Trimming left V 0 bases short and J 4 bases short, with 9 bases between. This CDR3 contains 13 residues. Germline CDR1 SQVTM, CDR2 ANQGSEA. CDR3 residues: CSVEDTGSTEAFF. The CDR3 coding sequence is TGCAGCGTTGAAGATACCGGGAGCACTGAAGCTTTCTTT.

This clonotype showed up just a few times. V usage is TRBV20-1 and J usage is TRBJ2-7; TRBD2 might be the D (6 bases). The CDR3 is 16 residues long. Per the germline V gene, CDR1 is DFQATT and CDR2 is SNEGSKA (reference sequence). The V and J ends lost 0 bases and 2 bases respectively, with 17 bases between them. The CDR3 protein is CSAREIAGNSPYEQYF. CDR3 sequence (DNA): TGCAGTGCTAGAGAGATTGCGGGGAATAGTCCCTACGAGCAGTACTTC.